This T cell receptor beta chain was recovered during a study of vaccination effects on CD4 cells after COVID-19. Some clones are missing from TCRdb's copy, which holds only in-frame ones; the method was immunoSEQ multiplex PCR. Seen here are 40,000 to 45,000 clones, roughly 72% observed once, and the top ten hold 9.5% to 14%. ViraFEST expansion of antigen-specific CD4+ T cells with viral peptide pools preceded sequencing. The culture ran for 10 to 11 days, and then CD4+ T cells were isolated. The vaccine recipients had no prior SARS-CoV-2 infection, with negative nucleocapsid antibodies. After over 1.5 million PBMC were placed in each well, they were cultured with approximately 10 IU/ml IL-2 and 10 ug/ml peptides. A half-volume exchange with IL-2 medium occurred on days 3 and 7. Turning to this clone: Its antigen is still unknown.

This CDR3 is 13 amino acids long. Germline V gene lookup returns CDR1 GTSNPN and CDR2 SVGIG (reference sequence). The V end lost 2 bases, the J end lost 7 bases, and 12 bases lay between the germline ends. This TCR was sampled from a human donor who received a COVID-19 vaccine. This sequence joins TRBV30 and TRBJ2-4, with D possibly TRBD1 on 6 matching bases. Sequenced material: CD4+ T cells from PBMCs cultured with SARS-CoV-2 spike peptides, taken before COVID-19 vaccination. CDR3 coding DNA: TGTGCCTGGAGTCGCGCCCAGGGGAACATTCAGTACTTC. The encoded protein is CAWSRAQGNIQYF.